This TCR beta chain came from a study of control samples from healthy donors and cancer patients. Method: immunoSEQ multiplex PCR; TCRdb's copy keeps in-frame clones and lacks some. The sample has around 82,000 clones, over 75% seen once. This clone is labeled medium-sized. The TCR was taken from a man over 45 in good health. Input material: blood.

As DNA, the CDR3 is TGCGCCAGCAGCCAACCGGGACAGCACGCGAACACCGGGGAGCTGTTTTTT. It translates to CASSQPGQHANTGELFF. This chain links TRBV4-1 with TRBJ2-2; TRBD1 matches 7 bases. The CDR3 totals 17 residues. The germline gives CDR1 MGHRA, CDR2 YSYEKL. The V gene end was trimmed by 2 bases and the J gene end by 0 bases; junction bases not matched to a gene: 6.